This is a list of T cell receptor beta chains from one sample in a study. Method: immunoSEQ multiplex PCR; TCRdb's copy keeps in-frame clones and lacks some. Altogether roughly 68,000 clones are present, just under 95% being singletons, with the ten largest covering 4% to 4.5%. Sample: PBMCs. The receptors shown here come from a man aged 35 to 55 with rheumatoid arthritis. CDR3s include the opening cysteine and the closing phenylalanine or tryptophan. The order of the fields is clone size, J gene, V gene, D gene, CDR3 protein, CDR3 DNA. D genes are given only for firm matches. Size values are once, few and many counts, or a class for expanded clones, and some rows have none.

clone_size: -; j_call: TRBJ1-5; v_call: TRBV5-1; d_call: -; cdr3_aa: CASSLGGNVNQPQHF; cdr3_nt: TGCGCCAGCAGCCTAGGAGGGAACGTCAATCAGCCCCAGCATTTT
clone_size: -; j_call: TRBJ2-5; v_call: TRBV5-5; d_call: -; cdr3_aa: CASLAGTARETQYF; cdr3_nt: TGTGCCAGCCTCGCAGGGACGGCCAGGGAGACCCAGTACTTC
clone_size: -; j_call: TRBJ1-1; v_call: TRBV30; d_call: TRBD1; cdr3_aa: CAFTGEVEAFF; cdr3_nt: TGTGCCTTCACAGGGGAGGTTGAAGCTTTCTTT
clone_size: -; j_call: TRBJ1-2; v_call: TRBV29-1; d_call: TRBD1; cdr3_aa: CSVGTGVLGYTF; cdr3_nt: TGCAGCGTTGGGACAGGAGTTCTTGGCTACACCTTC
clone_size: -; j_call: TRBJ1-3; v_call: TRBV7-6; d_call: TRBD1; cdr3_aa: CASSSRTGTDSGNTIYF; cdr3_nt: TGTGCCAGCAGCTCTAGAACTGGGACAGACTCTGGAAACACCATATATTTT
clone_size: -; j_call: TRBJ2-2; v_call: TRBV7-2; d_call: -; cdr3_aa: CASSRHRNTGELFF; cdr3_nt: TGTGCCAGCAGCAGACACAGGAACACCGGGGAGCTGTTTTTT
clone_size: few; j_call: TRBJ2-7; v_call: TRBV7-3; d_call: TRBD2; cdr3_aa: CASSFSGSYEQYF; cdr3_nt: TGTGCCAGCAGCTTTAGCGGGAGTTACGAGCAGTACTTC
clone_size: once; j_call: TRBJ1-1; v_call: TRBV7-3; d_call: TRBD1; cdr3_aa: CASSDGTVQTEAFF; cdr3_nt: TGTGCCAGCAGCGACGGGACAGTCCAGACTGAAGCTTTCTTT
clone_size: -; j_call: TRBJ1-5; v_call: TRBV7-3; d_call: -; cdr3_aa: CASSLTGGRDQPQHF; cdr3_nt: TGTGCCAGCAGCTTAACGGGGGGCAGGGATCAGCCCCAGCATTTT
clone_size: -; j_call: TRBJ1-1; v_call: TRBV5-5; d_call: -; cdr3_aa: CASSLAVDRRNTEAFF; cdr3_nt: TGTGCCAGTAGCTTGGCTGTGGACAGACGGAACACTGAAGCTTTCTTT
clone_size: -; j_call: TRBJ1-2; v_call: TRBV10-2; d_call: TRBD1; cdr3_aa: CASTPGTGGLGGYTF; cdr3_nt: TGCGCCAGCACCCCCGGGACAGGAGGCTTGGGGGGCTACACCTTC
clone_size: once; j_call: TRBJ2-5; v_call: TRBV15; d_call: TRBD1; cdr3_aa: CATSRTGEETQYF; cdr3_nt: TGTGCCACCAGCAGGACAGGGGAAGAGACCCAGTACTTC
clone_size: once; j_call: TRBJ2-1; v_call: TRBV7-8; d_call: -; cdr3_aa: CASSSPTYNEQFF; cdr3_nt: TGTGCCAGCAGCTCCCCTACGTACAATGAGCAGTTCTTC
clone_size: -; j_call: TRBJ1-5; v_call: TRBV2; d_call: -; cdr3_aa: CASSGGDSQGQPQHF; cdr3_nt: TGTGCCAGCAGTGGCGGGGACTCCCAAGGCCAGCCCCAGCATTTT
clone_size: -; j_call: TRBJ2-3; v_call: TRBV28; d_call: TRBD2; cdr3_aa: CASSLTSGSRVETDTQYF; cdr3_nt: TGTGCCAGCAGTTTAACCAGCGGGAGCCGCGTGGAGACAGATACGCAGTATTTT
clone_size: -; j_call: TRBJ2-7; v_call: TRBV12-3/TRBV12-4; d_call: -; cdr3_aa: CASSLWDYEQYF; cdr3_nt: TGTGCCAGCAGTTTATGGGACTACGAGCAGTACTTC
clone_size: -; j_call: TRBJ1-4; v_call: TRBV9; d_call: -; cdr3_aa: CASSDPGVSRNEKLFF; cdr3_nt: TGTGCCAGCAGCGACCCCGGGGTCAGCCGTAATGAAAAACTGTTTTTT
clone_size: once; j_call: TRBJ1-6; v_call: TRBV24-1; d_call: -; cdr3_aa: CATSRYSYNSPLHF; cdr3_nt: TGTGCCACCAGCCGTTACTCCTATAATTCACCCCTCCACTTT
clone_size: -; j_call: TRBJ1-6; v_call: TRBV27; d_call: -; cdr3_aa: CASSLFGGGNSPLHF; cdr3_nt: TGTGCCAGCAGTTTATTCGGGGGTGGTAATTCACCCCTCCACTTT
clone_size: -; j_call: TRBJ1-1; v_call: TRBV4-3; d_call: -; cdr3_aa: CASSQVGGILGAFF; cdr3_nt: TGCGCCAGCAGCCAAGTTGGGGGTATTCTAGGAGCTTTCTTT
clone_size: -; j_call: TRBJ1-1; v_call: TRBV5-5; d_call: -; cdr3_aa: CASSLGRGMNTEAFF; cdr3_nt: TGTGCCAGCAGCTTGGGACGGGGAATGAACACTGAAGCTTTCTTT
clone_size: -; j_call: TRBJ1-5; v_call: TRBV30; d_call: TRBD1; cdr3_aa: CAWSATGNQPQHF; cdr3_nt: TGTGCCTGGAGCGCGACAGGGAATCAGCCCCAGCATTTT
clone_size: few; j_call: TRBJ1-1; v_call: TRBV5-1; d_call: -; cdr3_aa: CASSLEMNTEAFF; cdr3_nt: TGCGCCAGCAGCTTGGAAATGAACACTGAAGCTTTCTTT
clone_size: -; j_call: TRBJ1-2; v_call: TRBV27; d_call: TRBD1; cdr3_aa: CASKPPGGLGGYTF; cdr3_nt: TGTGCCAGCAAACCCCCAGGGGGGCTAGGAGGCTACACCTTC
clone_size: -; j_call: TRBJ1-1; v_call: TRBV12-3/TRBV12-4; d_call: -; cdr3_aa: CASSEQGSEAFF; cdr3_nt: TGTGCCAGCAGTGAACAGGGCTCTGAAGCTTTCTTT
clone_size: -; j_call: TRBJ1-3; v_call: TRBV5-1; d_call: TRBD1; cdr3_aa: CASSFVGQGSGNTIYF; cdr3_nt: TGCGCCAGCAGCTTTGTAGGACAGGGCTCTGGAAACACCATATATTTT
clone_size: -; j_call: TRBJ2-7; v_call: TRBV5-1; d_call: -; cdr3_aa: CASSNTGGYEQYF; cdr3_nt: TGCGCCAGCAGCAACACCGGGGGCTACGAGCAGTACTTC
clone_size: -; j_call: TRBJ2-7; v_call: TRBV10-3; d_call: -; cdr3_aa: CAISESGVHEQYF; cdr3_nt: TGTGCCATCAGTGAGAGTGGGGTTCACGAGCAGTACTTC
clone_size: -; j_call: TRBJ2-3; v_call: TRBV6-2/TRBV6-3; d_call: -; cdr3_aa: CASSTPLGGESTDTQYF; cdr3_nt: TGTGCCAGCAGTACCCCCTTAGGGGGAGAGAGCACAGATACGCAGTATTTT
clone_size: -; j_call: TRBJ2-7; v_call: TRBV18; d_call: -; cdr3_aa: CASSRGIAESYEQYF; cdr3_nt: TGTGCCAGCTCGAGGGGCATCGCCGAGTCCTACGAGCAGTACTTC
clone_size: -; j_call: TRBJ2-7; v_call: TRBV6-5; d_call: -; cdr3_aa: CASSYDSRHPSYEQYF; cdr3_nt: TGTGCCAGCAGTTATGATAGTCGGCACCCTTCCTACGAGCAGTACTTC
clone_size: -; j_call: TRBJ2-1; v_call: TRBV30; d_call: -; cdr3_aa: CAWSGGLPYNEQFF; cdr3_nt: TGTGCCTGGAGTGGGGGACTGCCTTACAATGAGCAGTTCTTC
clone_size: -; j_call: TRBJ2-3; v_call: TRBV18; d_call: -; cdr3_aa: CASSPMGHTSTDTQYF; cdr3_nt: TGTGCCAGCTCACCAATGGGACACACGAGCACAGATACGCAGTATTTT
clone_size: -; j_call: TRBJ2-2; v_call: TRBV3-1/TRBV3-2; d_call: -; cdr3_aa: CASSQEGSTGELFF; cdr3_nt: TGTGCCAGCAGCCAAGAGGGATCCACCGGGGAGCTGTTTTTT
clone_size: -; j_call: TRBJ1-5; v_call: TRBV5-1; d_call: -; cdr3_aa: CASSLGDGGGNQPQHF; cdr3_nt: TGCGCCAGCAGCTTGGGGGATGGAGGGGGCAATCAGCCCCAGCATTTT
clone_size: few; j_call: TRBJ2-3; v_call: TRBV7-9; d_call: -; cdr3_aa: CASSGGTDTQYF; cdr3_nt: TGTGCCAGCAGCGGGGGTACAGATACGCAGTATTTT
clone_size: few; j_call: TRBJ2-5; v_call: TRBV15; d_call: -; cdr3_aa: CATSRVDGGGRSQETQYF; cdr3_nt: TGTGCCACCAGCAGAGTGGATGGTGGGGGAAGGAGCCAAGAGACCCAGTACTTC
clone_size: -; j_call: TRBJ2-7; v_call: TRBV7-8; d_call: TRBD2; cdr3_aa: CASSLGRGSEQYF; cdr3_nt: TGTGCCAGCAGCTTGGGGCGGGGGAGCGAGCAGTACTTC
clone_size: -; j_call: TRBJ2-5; v_call: TRBV6-2/TRBV6-3; d_call: -; cdr3_aa: CASSYPRETQYF; cdr3_nt: TGTGCCAGCAGTTACCCTCGGGAGACCCAGTACTTC
clone_size: -; j_call: TRBJ1-1; v_call: TRBV19; d_call: -; cdr3_aa: CASSAGRQVNTEAFF; cdr3_nt: TGTGCCAGTAGTGCCGGCCGGCAGGTGAACACTGAAGCTTTCTTT
clone_size: -; j_call: TRBJ1-1; v_call: TRBV5-1; d_call: TRBD1; cdr3_aa: CASSVQGAKNTEAFF; cdr3_nt: TGCGCCAGCAGCGTACAGGGGGCAAAGAACACTGAAGCTTTCTTT